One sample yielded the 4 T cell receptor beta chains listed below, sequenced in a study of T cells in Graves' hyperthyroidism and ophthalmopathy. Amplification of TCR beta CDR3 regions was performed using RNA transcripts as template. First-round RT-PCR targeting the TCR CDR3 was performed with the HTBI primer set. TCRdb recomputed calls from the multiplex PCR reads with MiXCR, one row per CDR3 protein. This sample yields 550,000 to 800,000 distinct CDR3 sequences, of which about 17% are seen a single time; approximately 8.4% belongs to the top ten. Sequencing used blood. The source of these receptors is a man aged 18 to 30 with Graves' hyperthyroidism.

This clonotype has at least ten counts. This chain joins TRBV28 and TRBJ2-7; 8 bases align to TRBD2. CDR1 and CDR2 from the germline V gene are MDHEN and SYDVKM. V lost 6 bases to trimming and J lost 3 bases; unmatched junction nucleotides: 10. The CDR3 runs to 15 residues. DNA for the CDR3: TGTGCCAGCAGCCCAACACTAGCGGCTAACTACGAGCAGTACTTC. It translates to CASSPTLAANYEQYF.

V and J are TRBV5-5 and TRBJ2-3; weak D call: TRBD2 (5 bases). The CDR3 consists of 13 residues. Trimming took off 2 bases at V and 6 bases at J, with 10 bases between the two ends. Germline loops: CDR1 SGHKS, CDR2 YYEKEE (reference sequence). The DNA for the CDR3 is TGTGCCAGCAGCTTCCCCGGCGGGGATACGCAGTATTTT. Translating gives CASSFPGGDTQYF.

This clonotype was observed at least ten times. The CDR3 loop is CASTVGGWKQGVRGYTF. In nucleotides, the CDR3 is TGTGCCAGCACTGTGGGGGGATGGAAACAGGGAGTTCGCGGCTACACCTTC. This chain uses TRBV28 with TRBJ1-2; tentative D call: TRBD1 (6 bases). CDR1 is MDHEN, CDR2 SYDVKM, per germline. This CDR3 region has 17 residues. The germline V and J ends were trimmed by 7 bases and 8 bases, with 29 bases remaining between them.

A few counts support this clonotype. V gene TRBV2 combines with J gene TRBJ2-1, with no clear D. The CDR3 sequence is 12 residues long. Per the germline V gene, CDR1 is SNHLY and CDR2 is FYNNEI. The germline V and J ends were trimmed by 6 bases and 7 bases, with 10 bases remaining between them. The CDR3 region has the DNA TGTGCCAGCAGAAGGAAGGGTAATGAGCAGTTCTTC. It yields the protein CASRRKGNEQFF.